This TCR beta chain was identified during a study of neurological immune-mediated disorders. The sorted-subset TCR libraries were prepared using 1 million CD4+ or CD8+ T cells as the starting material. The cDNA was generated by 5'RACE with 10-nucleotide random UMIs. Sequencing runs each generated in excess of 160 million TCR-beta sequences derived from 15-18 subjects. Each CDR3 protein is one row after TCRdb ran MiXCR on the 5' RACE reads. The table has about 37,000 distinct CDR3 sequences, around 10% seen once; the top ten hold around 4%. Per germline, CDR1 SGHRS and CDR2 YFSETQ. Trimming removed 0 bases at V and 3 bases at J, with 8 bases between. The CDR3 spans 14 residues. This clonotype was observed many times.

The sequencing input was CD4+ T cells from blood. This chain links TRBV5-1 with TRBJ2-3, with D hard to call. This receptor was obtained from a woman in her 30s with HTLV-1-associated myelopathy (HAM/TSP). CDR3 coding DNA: TGCGCCAGCAGCTTGGCACGGGTGACAGATACGCAGTATTTT. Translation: CASSLARVTDTQYF.